The sequence of this T cell receptor beta chain was determined in a study of cytotoxic CD8 clonotypes in ibrutinib-treated CLL. Study as a whole: Response samples were taken after a median about 12 months of treatment, range 6 to 36. Mean yields were 255,043 productive templates and about 97,000 productive rearrangements per sample.

With 3 bases removed from V and 0 bases from J, the gap between germline ends came to 7 bases. The germline V gene has CDR1 LNHDA and CDR2 SQIVND (reference sequence). The CDR3 spans 14 residues. Comment on this clone: Its cognate antigen is unknown.

The planned depth of sequencing spanned 1 in 200,000 to 1 in 1 million T cells. Profiling relied on immunoSEQ multiplex PCR, and the TCRdb table lists in-frame clones only, not all of them. The sample contains about 300,000 clones, 67% of which appear only once. Whole-study findings and limits: Elevated clonality accompanied ibrutinib response, with a return toward baseline values at progression.

The sample was PBMCs, taken after 36 months of ibrutinib treatment. This receptor was identified in a human donor with chronic lymphocytic leukemia. The rearrangement joins TRBV19 to TRBJ2-3, with unresolved D. CDR3 protein: CASSITASTDTQYF. CDR3 sequence (DNA): TGTGCCAGTAGTATTACAGCTAGCACAGATACGCAGTATTTT.